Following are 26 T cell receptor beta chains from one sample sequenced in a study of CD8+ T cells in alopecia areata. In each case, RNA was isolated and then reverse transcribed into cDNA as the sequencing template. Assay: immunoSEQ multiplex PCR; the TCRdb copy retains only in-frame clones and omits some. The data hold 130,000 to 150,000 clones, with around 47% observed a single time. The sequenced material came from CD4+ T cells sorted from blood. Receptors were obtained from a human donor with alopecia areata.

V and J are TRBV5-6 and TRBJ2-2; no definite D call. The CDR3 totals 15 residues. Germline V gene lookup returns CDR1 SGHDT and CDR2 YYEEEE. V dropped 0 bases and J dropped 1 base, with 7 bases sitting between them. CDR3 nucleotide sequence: TGTGCCAGCAGCTTGGACATACGGAACACCGGGGAGCTGTTTTTT. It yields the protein CASSLDIRNTGELFF.

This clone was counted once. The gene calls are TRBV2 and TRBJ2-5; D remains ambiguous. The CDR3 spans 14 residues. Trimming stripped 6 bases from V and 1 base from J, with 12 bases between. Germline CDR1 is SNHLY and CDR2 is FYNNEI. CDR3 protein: CASRVRIIQETQYF. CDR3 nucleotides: TGTGCCAGCAGGGTACGGATAATCCAAGAGACCCAGTACTTC.

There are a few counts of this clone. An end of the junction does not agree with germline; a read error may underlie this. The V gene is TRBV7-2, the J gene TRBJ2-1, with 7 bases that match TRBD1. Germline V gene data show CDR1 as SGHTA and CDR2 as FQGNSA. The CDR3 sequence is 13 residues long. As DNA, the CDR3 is TGTGCCAGCAGCTTCGTCCGGGACAGACCGCCGATCTTC. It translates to CASSFVRDRPPIF.

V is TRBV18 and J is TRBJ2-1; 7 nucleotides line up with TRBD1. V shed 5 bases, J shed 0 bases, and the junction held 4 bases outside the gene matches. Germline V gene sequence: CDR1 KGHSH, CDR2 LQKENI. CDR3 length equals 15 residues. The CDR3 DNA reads TGTGCCAGCTCAGTGGACAGGAGCTCCTACAATGAGCAGTTCTTC. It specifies CASSVDRSSYNEQFF.

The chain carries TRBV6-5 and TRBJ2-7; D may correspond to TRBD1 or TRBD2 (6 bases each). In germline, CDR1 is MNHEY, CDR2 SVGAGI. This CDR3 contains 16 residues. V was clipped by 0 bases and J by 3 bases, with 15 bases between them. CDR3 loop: CASSYSLGAGSYEQYF. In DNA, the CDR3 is TGTGCCAGCAGTTACTCTTTGGGGGCCGGGAGCTACGAGCAGTACTTC.

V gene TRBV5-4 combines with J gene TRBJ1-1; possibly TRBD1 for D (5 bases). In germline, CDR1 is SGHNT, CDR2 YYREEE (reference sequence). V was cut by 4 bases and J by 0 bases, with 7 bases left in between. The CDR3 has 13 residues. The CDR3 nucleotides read TGTGCCAGCAGCCCGGACATGAACACTGAAGCTTTCTTT. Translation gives CASSPDMNTEAFF.

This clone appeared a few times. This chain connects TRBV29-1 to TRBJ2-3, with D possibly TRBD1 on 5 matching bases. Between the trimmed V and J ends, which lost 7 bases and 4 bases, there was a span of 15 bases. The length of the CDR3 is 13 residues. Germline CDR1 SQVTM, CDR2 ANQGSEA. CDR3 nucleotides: TGCAGCGCCCAGGGTATTGGGGCAGATACGCAGTATTTT. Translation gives CSAQGIGADTQYF.

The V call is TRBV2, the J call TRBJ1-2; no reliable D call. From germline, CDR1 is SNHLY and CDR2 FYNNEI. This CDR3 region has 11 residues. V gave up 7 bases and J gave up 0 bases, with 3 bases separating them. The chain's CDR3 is CASITNYGYTF. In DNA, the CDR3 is TGTGCCAGCATCACTAACTATGGCTACACCTTC.

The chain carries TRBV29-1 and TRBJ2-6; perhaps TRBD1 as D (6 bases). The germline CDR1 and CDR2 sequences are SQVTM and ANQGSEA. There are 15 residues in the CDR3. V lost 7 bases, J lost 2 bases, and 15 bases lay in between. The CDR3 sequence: CSGLRQEAGANVLTF. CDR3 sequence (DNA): TGCAGCGGCTTGCGACAGGAGGCTGGGGCCAACGTCCTGACTTTC.

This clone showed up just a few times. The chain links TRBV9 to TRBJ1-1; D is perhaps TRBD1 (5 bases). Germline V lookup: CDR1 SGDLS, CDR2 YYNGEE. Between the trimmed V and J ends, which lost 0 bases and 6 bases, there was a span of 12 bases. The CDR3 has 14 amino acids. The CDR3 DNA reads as TGTGCCAGCAGCGTAGAGCTCAGGGCGGCTGAAGCTTTCTTT. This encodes CASSVELRAAEAFF.

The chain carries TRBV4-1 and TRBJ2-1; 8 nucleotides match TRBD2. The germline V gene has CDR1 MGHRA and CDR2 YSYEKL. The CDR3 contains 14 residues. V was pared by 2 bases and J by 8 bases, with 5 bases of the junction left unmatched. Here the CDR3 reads CASSQSGSPHEQFF. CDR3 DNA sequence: TGCGCCAGCAGCCAAAGCGGGAGTCCCCATGAGCAGTTCTTC.

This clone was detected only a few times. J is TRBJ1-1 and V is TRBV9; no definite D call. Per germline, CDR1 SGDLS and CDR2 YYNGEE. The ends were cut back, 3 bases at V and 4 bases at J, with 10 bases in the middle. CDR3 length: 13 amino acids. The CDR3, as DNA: TGTGCCAGCAGCGAAGGAAGAGGCACTGAAGCTTTCTTT. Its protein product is CASSEGRGTEAFF.

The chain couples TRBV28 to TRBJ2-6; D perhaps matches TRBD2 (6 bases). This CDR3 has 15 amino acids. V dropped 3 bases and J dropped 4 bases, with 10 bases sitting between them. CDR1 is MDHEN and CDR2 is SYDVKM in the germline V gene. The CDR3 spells CASSFGGSGANVLTF. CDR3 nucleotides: TGTGCCAGCAGTTTCGGGGGATCCGGGGCCAACGTCCTGACTTTC.

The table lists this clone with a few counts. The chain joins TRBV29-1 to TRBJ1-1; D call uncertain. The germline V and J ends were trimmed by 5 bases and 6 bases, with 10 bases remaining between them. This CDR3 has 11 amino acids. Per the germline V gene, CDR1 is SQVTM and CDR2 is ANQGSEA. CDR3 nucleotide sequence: TGCAGCGTTACTGAGTTTTCTGAAGCTTTCTTT. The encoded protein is CSVTEFSEAFF.

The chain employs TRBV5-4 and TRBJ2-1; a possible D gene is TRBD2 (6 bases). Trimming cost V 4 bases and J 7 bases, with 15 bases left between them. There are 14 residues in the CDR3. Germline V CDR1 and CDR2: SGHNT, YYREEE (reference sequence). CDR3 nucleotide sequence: TGTGCCAGCAGCCCCGTGGGTAGCGGTAATGAGCAGTTCTTC. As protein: CASSPVGSGNEQFF. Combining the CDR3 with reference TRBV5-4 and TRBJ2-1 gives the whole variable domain ETGVTQSPTHLIKTRGQQVTLRCSSQSGHNTVSWYQQALGQGPQFIFQYYREEENGRGNFPPRFSGLQFPNYSSELNVNALELDDSALYLCASSPVGSGNEQFFGPGTRLTVL.

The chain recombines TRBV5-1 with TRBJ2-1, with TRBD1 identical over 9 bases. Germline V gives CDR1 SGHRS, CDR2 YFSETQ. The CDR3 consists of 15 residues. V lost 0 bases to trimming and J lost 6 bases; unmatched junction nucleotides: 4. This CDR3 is CASSLDGQGINEQFF. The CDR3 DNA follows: TGCGCCAGCAGCTTGGATGGACAGGGGATCAATGAGCAGTTCTTC.

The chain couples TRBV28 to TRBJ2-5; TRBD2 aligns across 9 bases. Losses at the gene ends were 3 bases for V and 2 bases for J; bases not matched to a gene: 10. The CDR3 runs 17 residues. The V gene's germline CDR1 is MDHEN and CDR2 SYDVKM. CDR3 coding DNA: TGTGCCAGCAGTTTTATCTCTAGCGGGAATATTCAAGAGACCCAGTACTTC. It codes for CASSFISSGNIQETQYF.

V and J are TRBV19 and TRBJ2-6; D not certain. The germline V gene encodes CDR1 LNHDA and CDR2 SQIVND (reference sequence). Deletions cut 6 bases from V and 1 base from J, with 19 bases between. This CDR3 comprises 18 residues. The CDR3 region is CASSPIGATASGANVLTF. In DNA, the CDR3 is TGTGCCAGTAGCCCTATAGGCGCGACTGCGTCTGGGGCCAACGTCCTGACTTTC.

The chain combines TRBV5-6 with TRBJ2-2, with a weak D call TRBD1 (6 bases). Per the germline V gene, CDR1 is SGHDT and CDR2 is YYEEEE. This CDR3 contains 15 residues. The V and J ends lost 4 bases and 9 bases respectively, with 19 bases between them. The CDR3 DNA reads TGTGCCAGCAGCATCGGGACATATTGGTTTAGGGAGCTGTTTTTT. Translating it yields CASSIGTYWFRELFF.

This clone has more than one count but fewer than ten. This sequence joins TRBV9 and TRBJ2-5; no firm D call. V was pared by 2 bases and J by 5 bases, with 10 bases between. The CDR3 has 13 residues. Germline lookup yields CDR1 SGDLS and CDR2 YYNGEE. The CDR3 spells CASSVSVEETQYF. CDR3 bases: TGTGCCAGCAGCGTCAGCGTCGAGGAGACCCAGTACTTC. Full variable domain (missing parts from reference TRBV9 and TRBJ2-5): DSGVTQTPKHLITATGQRVTLRCSPRSGDLSVYWYQQSLDQGLQFLIQYYNGEERAKGNILERFSAQQFPDLHSELNLSSLELGDSALYFCASSVSVEETQYFGPGTRLLVL.

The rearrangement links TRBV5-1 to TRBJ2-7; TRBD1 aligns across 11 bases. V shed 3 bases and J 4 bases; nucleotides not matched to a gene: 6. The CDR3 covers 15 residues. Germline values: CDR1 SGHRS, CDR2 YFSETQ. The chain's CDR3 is CASSSGQGAIYEQYF. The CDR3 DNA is TGCGCCAGCAGCTCCGGACAGGGGGCAATTTACGAGCAGTACTTC. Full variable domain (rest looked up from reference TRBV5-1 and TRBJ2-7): KAGVTQTPRYLIKTRGQQVTLSCSPISGHRSVSWYQQTPGQGLQFLFEYFSETQRNKGNFPGRFSGRQFSNSRSEMNVSTLELGDSALYLCASSSGQGAIYEQYFGPGTRLTVT.

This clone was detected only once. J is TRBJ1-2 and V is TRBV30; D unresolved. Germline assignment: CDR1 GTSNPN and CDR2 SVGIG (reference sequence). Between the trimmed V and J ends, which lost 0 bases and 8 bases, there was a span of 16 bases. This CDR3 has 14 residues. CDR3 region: CAWSVLGSVSGYTF. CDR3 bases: TGTGCCTGGAGTGTACTCGGGAGTGTAAGCGGCTACACCTTC.

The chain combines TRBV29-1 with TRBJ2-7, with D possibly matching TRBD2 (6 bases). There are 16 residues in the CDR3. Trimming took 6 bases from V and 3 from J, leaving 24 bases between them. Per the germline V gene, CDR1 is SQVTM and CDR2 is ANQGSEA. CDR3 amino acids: CSVLGLAPQKVYEQYF. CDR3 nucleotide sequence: TGCAGCGTCCTGGGACTGGCCCCACAAAAGGTCTACGAGCAGTACTTC.

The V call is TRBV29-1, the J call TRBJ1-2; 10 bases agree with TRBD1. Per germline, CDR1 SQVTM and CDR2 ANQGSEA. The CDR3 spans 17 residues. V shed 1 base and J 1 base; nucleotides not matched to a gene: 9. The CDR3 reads CSVEGWDRGALNYGYTF. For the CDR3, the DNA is TGCAGCGTTGAAGGATGGGACAGGGGAGCCCTTAACTATGGCTACACCTTC.

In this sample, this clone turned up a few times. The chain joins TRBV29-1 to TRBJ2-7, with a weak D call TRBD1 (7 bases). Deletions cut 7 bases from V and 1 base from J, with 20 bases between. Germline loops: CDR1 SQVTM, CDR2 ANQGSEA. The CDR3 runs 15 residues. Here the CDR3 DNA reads TGCAGCGGAAACCTAGGGGGGACAGAGTCCTACGAGCAGTACTTC. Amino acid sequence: CSGNLGGTESYEQYF.

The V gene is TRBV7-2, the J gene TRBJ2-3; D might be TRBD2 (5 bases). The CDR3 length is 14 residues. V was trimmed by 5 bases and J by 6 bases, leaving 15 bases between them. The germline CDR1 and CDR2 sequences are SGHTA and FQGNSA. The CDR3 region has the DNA TGTGCCAGCAGCAATGGCCCCCAGCGGGATACGCAGTATTTT. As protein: CASSNGPQRDTQYF.